This TCR beta chain was identified in a study of T cell changes during pregnancy in multiple sclerosis. Trimming cost V 1 base and J 3 bases, with 26 bases left between them. Germline CDR1 reads SGHRS; CDR2 reads YFSETQ. CDR3 size: 20 residues. Produced via immunoSEQ multiplex PCR; TCRdb's table is partial and in-frame only. Here the sample spans roughly 64,000 clones, more than 90% being singletons. The gene calls are TRBV5-1 and TRBJ1-5, with D possibly TRBD1 on 5 matching bases. This TCR was recovered from a female donor with multiple sclerosis, enrolled in a pregnancy study. The source was peripheral blood, collected in the second trimester of pregnancy. The CDR3 DNA sequence: TGCGCCAGCAGCTTGTATAGCGGGGGATCAAAACAGTTTCCCAATCAGCCCCAGCATTTT. It translates to CASSLYSGGSKQFPNQPQHF.